Here is one TCR beta chain with its context. Libraries were prepared by immunoSEQ multiplex PCR; TCRdb keeps only in-frame clonotypes and omits some of them. Found here are 72,000 or so clones, approximately 90% of them singletons; the top ten hold 0.65% to 0.9%. The data are from a study of blood T cell repertoires in COVID-19. This CDR3 has 14 residues. CDR1 and CDR2 from the germline V gene are KGHSH and LQKENI. Trimming pared 3 bases from V and 2 bases from J, leaving 8 bases between. Material for sequencing was peripheral blood. The chain links TRBV18 to TRBJ1-5; tentatively, D is TRBD1 (5 bases). This TCR derives from a woman of 80 years or more with acute or convalescent COVID-19. The CDR3 protein is CASSPSGGNQPQHF. CDR3 DNA sequence: TGTGCCAGCTCACCCTCGGGGGGCAATCAGCCCCAGCATTTT.